These T cell receptor beta chains were read from a single sample in a study of T cells after yellow fever vaccination. TCRdb re-called the 5' RACE reads through MiXCR, storing one row per CDR3 protein. The sample carries 610,000 or so distinct CDR3 sequences, roughly an eighth recorded once. This sample comprised PBMCs, obtained on the day of the yellow fever booster vaccination. The source of these receptors is a man aged 25-45 years who received the YFV17D yellow fever vaccine. CDR3s include the opening cysteine and the closing phenylalanine or tryptophan. The D gene is left open where the match is weak. Some rows have no size entry. The others give once, few or many, or a class for an expanded clone.

size: .
J: TRBJ2-5
length: 12
D: .
V: TRBV5-5
DNA: TGTGCCAGCGGCAAGAGCACGGAGACCCAGTACTTC
CDR3: CASGKSTETQYF

size: .
J: TRBJ1-4
length: 15
D: TRBD1
V: TRBV6-1
DNA: TGTGCCAGCAGTGGGCCGGGACAGGCTAATGAAAAACTGTTTTTT
CDR3: CASSGPGQANEKLFF

size: few
J: TRBJ2-2
length: 14
D: .
V: TRBV6-4
DNA: TGTGCCAGCAGTGGGGGTACCCACACCGGGGAGCTGTTTTTT
CDR3: CASSGGTHTGELFF

size: .
J: TRBJ2-3
length: 19
D: TRBD2
V: TRBV25-1
DNA: TGTGCCAGCAGTCAGACCCGAATAGCGGGAGGGCCTTTTGCAGATACGCAGTATTTT
CDR3: CASSQTRIAGGPFADTQYF

size: few
J: TRBJ2-7
length: 13
D: .
V: TRBV30
DNA: TGTGCACAAAGTGCGGGTTTCTCCTACGAGCAGTACTTC
CDR3: CAQSAGFSYEQYF

size: .
J: TRBJ2-1
length: 17
D: .
V: TRBV6-1
DNA: TGTGCCAGCAGAAGTACCATAGGAGGAAGCTCCTACAATGAGCAGTTCTTC
CDR3: CASRSTIGGSSYNEQFF

size: few
J: TRBJ2-7
length: 15
D: TRBD2
V: TRBV18
DNA: TGTGCCAGCTCACCAACTAGCGGGACTTCCTACGAGCAGTACTTC
CDR3: CASSPTSGTSYEQYF

size: few
J: TRBJ2-2
length: 14
D: .
V: TRBV27
DNA: TGTGCCAATCCCAAGGGACTGAACACCGGGGAGCTGTTTTTT
CDR3: CANPKGLNTGELFF

size: .
J: TRBJ2-1
length: 17
D: TRBD2
V: TRBV7-6
DNA: TGTGCCAGCAGCTTAGGGACTAGCGGGAATTTCTACAATGAGCAGTTCTTC
CDR3: CASSLGTSGNFYNEQFF

size: .
J: TRBJ2-5
length: 13
D: .
V: TRBV7-2
DNA: TGTGCCAGCAGCTTCTCTTCTGGGGCGACCCAGTACTTC
CDR3: CASSFSSGATQYF

size: .
J: TRBJ1-4
length: 14
D: TRBD1
V: TRBV7-9
DNA: TGTGCCAGCAGCGTGACAGGGGAAGAACATCAGCTGTTTTTT
CDR3: CASSVTGEEHQLFF

size: .
J: TRBJ2-1
length: 16
D: TRBD1
V: TRBV6-1
DNA: TGTGCCAGCAGAACAACCGGGACAGGGACCTACAATGAGCAGTTCTTC
CDR3: CASRTTGTGTYNEQFF

size: few
J: TRBJ1-2
length: 15
D: .
V: TRBV9
DNA: TGTGCCAGCAGCGTCACTCCGACAGACCCCTATGGCTACACCTTC
CDR3: CASSVTPTDPYGYTF

size: few
J: TRBJ2-7
length: 13
D: TRBD1
V: TRBV20-1
DNA: TGCAGTGCTAGGGGACAGTTTTCCTACGAGCAGTACTTC
CDR3: CSARGQFSYEQYF

size: .
J: TRBJ2-7
length: 16
D: TRBD2
V: TRBV4-2
DNA: TGTGCCAGCAGCCAAGATAGCACTAGCGGGGGGAAAGAGCAGTACTTC
CDR3: CASSQDSTSGGKEQYF

size: few
J: TRBJ2-1
length: 13
D: .
V: TRBV2
DNA: TGTGCCAGAGGACTGGGCTTAATCAATGAGCAGTTCTTC
CDR3: CARGLGLINEQFF

size: .
J: TRBJ2-5
length: 14
D: TRBD2
V: TRBV7-3
DNA: TGTGCCAGCAAATCTAGCGGAGACTCAGAGACCCAGTACTTC
CDR3: CASKSSGDSETQYF

size: few
J: TRBJ1-6
length: 13
D: .
V: TRBV7-2
DNA: TGTGCCAGCAGCCCGGACCAGCCTTCACCCCTCCACTTT
CDR3: CASSPDQPSPLHF

size: .
J: TRBJ2-6
length: 15
D: TRBD1
V: TRBV28
DNA: TGTGCCAGCAGACAGGGGGCTTCTGGGGCCAACGTCCTGACTTTC
CDR3: CASRQGASGANVLTF

size: few
J: TRBJ1-2
length: 13
D: TRBD1
V: TRBV6-1
DNA: TGTGCCAGCAGTACCAGGGGGCGAAGGGGCTACACCTTC
CDR3: CASSTRGRRGYTF

size: .
J: TRBJ2-7
length: 17
D: .
V: TRBV7-9
DNA: TGTGCCAGCAGCTCCCTCTGGGTCCGGGAGTCGTCGTACGAGCAGTACTTC
CDR3: CASSSLWVRESSYEQYF

size: few
J: TRBJ2-2
length: 13
D: .
V: TRBV2
DNA: TGTGCCAGCAACCCTCGGCCGAACGGGGAGCTGTTTTTT
CDR3: CASNPRPNGELFF

size: .
J: TRBJ2-7
length: 12
D: .
V: TRBV7-9
DNA: TGTGCCAGCAGCAGACTCGCGCCCGAGCAGTACTTC
CDR3: CASSRLAPEQYF